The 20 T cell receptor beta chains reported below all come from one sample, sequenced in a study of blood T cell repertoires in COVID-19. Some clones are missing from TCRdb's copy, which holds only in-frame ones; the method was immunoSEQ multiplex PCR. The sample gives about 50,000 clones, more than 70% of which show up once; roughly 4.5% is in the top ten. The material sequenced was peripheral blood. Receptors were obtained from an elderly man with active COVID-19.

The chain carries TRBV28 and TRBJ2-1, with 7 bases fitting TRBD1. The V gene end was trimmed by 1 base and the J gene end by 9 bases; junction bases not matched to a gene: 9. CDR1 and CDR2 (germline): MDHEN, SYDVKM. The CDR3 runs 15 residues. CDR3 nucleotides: TGTGCCAGCAGTTTATCGGGATTTCAGGGGGTTGAGCAGTTCTTC. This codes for CASSLSGFQGVEQFF.

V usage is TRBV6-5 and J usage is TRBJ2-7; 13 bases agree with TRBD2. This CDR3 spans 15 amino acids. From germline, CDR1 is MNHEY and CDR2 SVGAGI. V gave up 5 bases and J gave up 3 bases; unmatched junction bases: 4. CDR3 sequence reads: CASSIGTSGNYEQYF. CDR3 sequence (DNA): TGTGCCAGCAGTATCGGGACTAGCGGGAACTACGAGCAGTACTTC.

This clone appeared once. In DNA form, the CDR3 reads TGTGCCAGCAATCCGGGACAGGACTCCTACGAGCAGTACTTC. Translation gives CASNPGQDSYEQYF. The chain employs TRBV28 and TRBJ2-7; 8 bases agree with TRBD1. The CDR3 consists of 14 residues. Germline values: CDR1 MDHEN, CDR2 SYDVKM. With V trimmed by 7 bases and J by 0 bases, 5 bases remained unmatched.

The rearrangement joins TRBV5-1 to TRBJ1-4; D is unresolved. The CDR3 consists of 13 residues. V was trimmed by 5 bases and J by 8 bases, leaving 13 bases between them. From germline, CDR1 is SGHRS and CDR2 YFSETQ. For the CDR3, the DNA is TGCGCCAGCAGTGATGAAGGGAGCGAAAAACTGTTTTTT. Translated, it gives CASSDEGSEKLFF. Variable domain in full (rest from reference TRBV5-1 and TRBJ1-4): KAGVTQTPRYLIKTRGQQVTLSCSPISGHRSVSWYQQTPGQGLQFLFEYFSETQRNKGNFPGRFSGRQFSNSRSEMNVSTLELGDSALYLCASSDEGSEKLFFGSGTQLSVL.

The CDR3 DNA is TGTGCCAGCAGCGTAGGTGACCCCGGGAGCACTGAAGCTTTCTTT. This translates into CASSVGDPGSTEAFF. The chain has TRBV9 and TRBJ1-1; unclear D gene. V lost 0 bases, J lost 4 bases, and 13 bases lay in between. In germline, CDR1 is SGDLS, CDR2 YYNGEE. CDR3 length: 15 amino acids.

CDR3 in DNA: TGTGCCAGCATTCCCGCGGGGGGCGCTTACAATGAGCAGTTCTTC. As protein: CASIPAGGAYNEQFF. The V call is TRBV2, the J call TRBJ2-1; 8 bases align to TRBD2. The CDR3 runs 15 residues. The germline V gene encodes CDR1 SNHLY and CDR2 FYNNEI. Trimming took 7 bases from V and 4 from J; bases not matched to a gene: 9. Full variable domain (missing parts from reference TRBV2 and TRBJ2-1): EPEVTQTPSHQVTQMGQEVILRCVPISNHLYFYWYRQILGQKVEFLVSFYNNEISEKSEIFDDQFSVERPDGSNFTLKIRSTKLEDSAMYFCASIPAGGAYNEQFFGPGTRLTVL.

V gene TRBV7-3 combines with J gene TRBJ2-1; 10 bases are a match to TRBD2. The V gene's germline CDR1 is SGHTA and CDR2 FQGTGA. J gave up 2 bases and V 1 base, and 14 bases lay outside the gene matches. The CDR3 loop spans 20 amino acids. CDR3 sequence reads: CASSLNLPSGGSWTYNEQFF. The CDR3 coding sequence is TGTGCCAGCAGCTTAAATCTCCCTAGCGGGGGCTCTTGGACCTACAATGAGCAGTTCTTC.

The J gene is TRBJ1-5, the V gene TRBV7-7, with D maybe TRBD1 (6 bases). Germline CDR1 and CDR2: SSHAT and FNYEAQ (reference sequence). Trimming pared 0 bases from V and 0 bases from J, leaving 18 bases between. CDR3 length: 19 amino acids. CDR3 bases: TGTGCCAGCAGCTTAGCGCCAGACAGGACCCCCTATAGCAATCAGCCCCAGCATTTT. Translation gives CASSLAPDRTPYSNQPQHF.

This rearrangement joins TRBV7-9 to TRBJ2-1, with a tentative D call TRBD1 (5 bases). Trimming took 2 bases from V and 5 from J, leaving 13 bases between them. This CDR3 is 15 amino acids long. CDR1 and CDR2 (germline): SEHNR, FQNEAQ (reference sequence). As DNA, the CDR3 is TGTGCCAGCAGCTTACCCCTGCAGGGTAACAATGAGCAGTTCTTC. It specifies CASSLPLQGNNEQFF.

The CDR3 DNA follows: TGTGCCAGCAGCTTAGGCAGGGTCAGTACTGAAGCTTTCTTT. The encoded protein is CASSLGRVSTEAFF. J is TRBJ1-1 and V is TRBV7-8; tentatively, D is TRBD1 (5 bases). Trimming removed 1 base from V and 5 bases from J, with 11 bases in between. This CDR3 comprises 14 residues. Germline V gene lookup returns CDR1 SGHVS and CDR2 FQNEAQ.

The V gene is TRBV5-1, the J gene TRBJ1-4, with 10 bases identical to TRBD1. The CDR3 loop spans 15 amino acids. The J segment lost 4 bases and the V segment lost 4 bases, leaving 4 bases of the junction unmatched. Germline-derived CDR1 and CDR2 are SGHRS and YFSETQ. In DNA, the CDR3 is TGCGCCAGCAGCAGACAGGGGGCAAGTAATGAAAAACTGTTTTTT. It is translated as CASSRQGASNEKLFF.

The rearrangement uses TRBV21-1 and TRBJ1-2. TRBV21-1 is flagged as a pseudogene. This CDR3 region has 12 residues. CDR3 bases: TGTGCCAGCAGCAAAGGGGGAGCGGGCTACACCTTC. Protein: CASSKGGAGYTF.

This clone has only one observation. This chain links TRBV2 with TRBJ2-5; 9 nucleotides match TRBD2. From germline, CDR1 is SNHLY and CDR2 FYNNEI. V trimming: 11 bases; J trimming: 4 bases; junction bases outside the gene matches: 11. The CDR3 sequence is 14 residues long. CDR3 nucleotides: TGTGCCTCTCAAGGGACTAGCTTAGTAGAGACCCAGTACTTC. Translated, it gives CASQGTSLVETQYF. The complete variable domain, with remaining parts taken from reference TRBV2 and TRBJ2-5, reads EPEVTQTPSHQVTQMGQEVILRCVPISNHLYFYWYRQILGQKVEFLVSFYNNEISEKSEIFDDQFSVERPDGSNFTLKIRSTKLEDSAMYFCASQGTSLVETQYFGPGTRLLVL.

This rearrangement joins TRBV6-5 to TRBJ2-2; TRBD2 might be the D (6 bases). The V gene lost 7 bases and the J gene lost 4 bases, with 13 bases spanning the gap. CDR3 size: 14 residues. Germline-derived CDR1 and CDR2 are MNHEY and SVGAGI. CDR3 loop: CASMIGSTTGELFF. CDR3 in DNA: TGTGCCAGCATGATCGGGAGCACCACCGGGGAGCTGTTTTTT.

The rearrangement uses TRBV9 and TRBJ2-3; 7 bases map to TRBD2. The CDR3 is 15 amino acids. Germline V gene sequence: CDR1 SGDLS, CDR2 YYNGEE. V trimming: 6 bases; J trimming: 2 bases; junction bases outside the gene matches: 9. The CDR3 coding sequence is TGTGCCAGCAACTACGGACTAGTCCCCACAGATACGCAGTATTTT. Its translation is CASNYGLVPTDTQYF.

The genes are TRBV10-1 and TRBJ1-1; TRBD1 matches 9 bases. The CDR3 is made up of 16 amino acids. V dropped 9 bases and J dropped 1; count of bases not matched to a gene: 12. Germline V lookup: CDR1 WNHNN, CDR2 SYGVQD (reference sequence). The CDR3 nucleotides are TGCGCCAGGGATCTCAAACCGGGACAGGGGAACACTGAAGCTTTCTTT. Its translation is CARDLKPGQGNTEAFF.

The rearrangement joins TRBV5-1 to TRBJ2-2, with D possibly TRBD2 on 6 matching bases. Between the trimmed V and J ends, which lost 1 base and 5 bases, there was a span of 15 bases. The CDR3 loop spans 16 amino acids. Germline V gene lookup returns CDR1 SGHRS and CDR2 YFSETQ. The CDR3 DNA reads TGCGCCAGCAGCTTGTTGCCGGGAGTATCGACCGGGGAGCTGTTTTTT. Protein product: CASSLLPGVSTGELFF.

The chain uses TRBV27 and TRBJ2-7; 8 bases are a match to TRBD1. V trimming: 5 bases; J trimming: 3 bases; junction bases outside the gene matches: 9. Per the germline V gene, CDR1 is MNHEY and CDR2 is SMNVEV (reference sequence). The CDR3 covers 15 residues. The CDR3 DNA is TGTGCCAGCAGTAGACAGGCAGGGGGCATCTACGAGCAGTACTTC. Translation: CASSRQAGGIYEQYF.

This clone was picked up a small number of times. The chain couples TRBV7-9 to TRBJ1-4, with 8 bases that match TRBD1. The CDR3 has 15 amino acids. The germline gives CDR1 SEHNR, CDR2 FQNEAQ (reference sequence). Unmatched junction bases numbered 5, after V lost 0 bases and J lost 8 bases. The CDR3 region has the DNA TGTGCCAGCAGCTTAGCGGACAGGGAGGAAGAAAAACTGTTTTTT. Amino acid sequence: CASSLADREEEKLFF.

CDR3 sequence (DNA): TGTGCCAGTAGTATACCGGGACTAGGGCTTAATGAGCAGTTCTTC. Translation: CASSIPGLGLNEQFF. This chain joins TRBV19 and TRBJ2-1, with 8 bases fitting TRBD2. The CDR3 runs 15 residues. Germline V lookup: CDR1 LNHDA, CDR2 SQIVND (reference sequence). V was clipped by 2 bases and J by 7 bases; unmatched bases: 7.